These 10 T cell receptor beta chains share one sample of origin, sequenced in a study of graft-versus-host responses after intestinal transplantation. Profiled with immunoSEQ multiplex PCR; TCRdb holds only in-frame clones, not every one. The sample yields around 96,000 clones, approximately 90% seen once. Antigen specificity for these receptors is unknown. Here the sequenced sample was unstimulated CD4+ T cells sorted from spleen or lymph node cells, taken before intestinal transplant. Receptor source: a human donor who received an intestinal transplant.

This chain uses TRBV11-3 with TRBJ1-1, with D tentatively TRBD1 (5 bases). The V gene lost 5 bases and the J gene lost 0 bases, with 22 bases spanning the gap. Germline V CDR1 and CDR2: SGHNT, YENEEA. This CDR3 spans 18 amino acids. As DNA, the CDR3 is TGTGCCAGCAGCCGACGACAGAGTTTTAAAGACCTGAACACTGAAGCTTTCTTT. Residues: CASSRRQSFKDLNTEAFF.

The V gene is TRBV2, the J gene TRBJ1-1, with unresolved D. The CDR3 sequence is 12 residues long. Trimming removed 3 bases from V and 4 bases from J, with 6 bases in between. Germline V gene lookup returns CDR1 SNHLY and CDR2 FYNNEI. The CDR3 DNA is TGTGCCAGCAGTGACCCATTCACTGAAGCTTTCTTT. Protein sequence: CASSDPFTEAFF.

This sequence joins TRBV13 and TRBJ2-7, with 9 positions matching TRBD2. V dropped 5 bases and J dropped 4; count of bases not matched to a gene: 9. This CDR3 region has 15 residues. The germline V gene encodes CDR1 PRHDT and CDR2 FYEKMQ (reference sequence). In nucleotides, the CDR3 is TGTGCCAGCAGCCAGGGCGCGGGGGGGCCTTACGAGCAGTACTTC. This sequence encodes CASSQGAGGPYEQYF.

This clone was found once. This chain joins TRBV4-3 and TRBJ2-3, with 9 bases lining up with TRBD2. There are 17 residues in the CDR3. V lost 0 bases, J lost 3 bases, and 7 bases stayed unmatched. The V gene's germline CDR1 is LGHNA and CDR2 YSLEER. The CDR3 region is CASSQDQPAGGTDTQYF. The CDR3 nucleotides are TGCGCCAGCAGCCAAGATCAGCCAGCGGGGGGAACAGATACGCAGTATTTT.

The chain combines TRBV28 with TRBJ2-7, with D possibly TRBD2 on 5 matching bases. The CDR3 covers 13 residues. With 8 bases removed from V and 3 bases from J, the gap between germline ends came to 14 bases. Germline lookup yields CDR1 MDHEN and CDR2 SYDVKM. The CDR3 DNA reads as TGTGCCAGCCGGATTGGACTTCACTACGAGCAGTACTTC. This translates into CASRIGLHYEQYF.

The V and J genes are TRBV7-3 and TRBJ2-2; D gene uncertain. CDR3 length equals 13 residues. Germline values: CDR1 SGHTA, CDR2 FQGTGA. V lost 1 base and J 5 bases, leaving 5 bases between the germline ends. CDR3 residues: CASSLIATGELFF. The CDR3 bases are TGTGCCAGCAGCTTAATTGCGACCGGGGAGCTGTTTTTT. The variable domain in full, with the rest retrieved from reference TRBV7-3 and TRBJ2-2, is GAGVSQTPSNKVTEKGKYVELRCDPISGHTALYWYRQSLGQGPEFLIYFQGTGAADDSGLPNDRFFAVRPEGSVSTLKIQRTERGDSAVYLCASSLIATGELFFGEGSRLTVL.

Of note for this clone: Other DNA sequences in the same sample also yield this CDR3. This chain connects TRBV5-1 to TRBJ2-1; TRBD2 matches at 8 bases. The CDR3 has 15 amino acids. Germline CDR1 reads SGHRS; CDR2 reads YFSETQ. V was pared by 0 bases and J by 1 base, with 0 bases of the junction left unmatched. CDR3 residues: CASSLASGSYNEQFF. The CDR3 DNA sequence: TGCGCCAGCAGCTTGGCTAGCGGGTCCTACAATGAGCAGTTCTTC.

V gene TRBV9 combines with J gene TRBJ1-4; TRBD1 matches at 7 bases. This CDR3 comprises 15 residues. Germline assignment: CDR1 SGDLS and CDR2 YYNGEE. Trimming at V came to 3 bases and at J to 5 bases, leaving 7 bases not matched to a gene. CDR3 sequence: CASSDRTGLNEKLFF. Written as DNA, the CDR3 is TGTGCCAGCAGCGACCGGACAGGTCTAAATGAAAAACTGTTTTTT. The entire variable domain, with the rest obtained from reference TRBV9 and TRBJ1-4, is as follows: DSGVTQTPKHLITATGQRVTLRCSPRSGDLSVYWYQQSLDQGLQFLIQYYNGEERAKGNILERFSAQQFPDLHSELNLSSLELGDSALYFCASSDRTGLNEKLFFGSGTQLSVL.

Here the CDR3 reads CASRPTTGGEAGELFF. Written as DNA, the CDR3 is TGTGCCAGCAGACCAACGACAGGGGGCGAGGCCGGGGAGCTGTTTTTT. The chain couples TRBV28 to TRBJ2-2; 10 bases line up with TRBD1. CDR1 MDHEN and CDR2 SYDVKM come from the germline V gene. There are 16 residues in the CDR3. J lost 6 bases, V lost 6 bases, and 10 bases had no gene match.

The V gene is TRBV6-1, the J gene TRBJ2-3, with 14 bases fitting TRBD2. V lost 3 bases to trimming and J lost 10 bases; unmatched junction nucleotides: 9. CDR1 is MNHNS, CDR2 SASEGT, per germline. The CDR3 sequence is 16 residues long. The CDR3 nucleotides read TGTGCCAGCAGTGATTGGGGACTAGCGGGAGTTGACCCGCAGTATTTT. Its protein is CASSDWGLAGVDPQYF.